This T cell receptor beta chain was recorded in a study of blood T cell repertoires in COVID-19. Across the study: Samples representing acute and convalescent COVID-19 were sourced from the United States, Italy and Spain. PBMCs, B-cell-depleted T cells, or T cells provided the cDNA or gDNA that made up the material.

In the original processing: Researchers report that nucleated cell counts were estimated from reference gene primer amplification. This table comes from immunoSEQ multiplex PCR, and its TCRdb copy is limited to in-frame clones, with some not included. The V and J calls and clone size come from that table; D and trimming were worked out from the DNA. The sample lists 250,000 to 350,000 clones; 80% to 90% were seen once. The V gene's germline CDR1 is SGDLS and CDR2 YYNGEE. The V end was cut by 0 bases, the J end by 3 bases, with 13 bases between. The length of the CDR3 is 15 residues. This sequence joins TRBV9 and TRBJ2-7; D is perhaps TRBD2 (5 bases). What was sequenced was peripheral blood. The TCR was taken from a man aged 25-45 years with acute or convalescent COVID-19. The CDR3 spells CASSVGSGMGYEQYF. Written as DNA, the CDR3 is TGTGCCAGCAGCGTAGGATCGGGGATGGGCTACGAGCAGTACTTC.